This TCR beta chain was profiled in a study of blood T cells in healthy people across ages. This CDR3 has 13 residues. CDR1 and CDR2 from the germline V gene are MNHEY and SVGEGT. Between the trimmed V and J ends, which lost 2 bases and 6 bases, there was a span of 9 bases. PCR was performed a second time for roughly 7 to 11 cycles using a sample-barcoded 5' primer and a J-beta primer mix. TCRdb itself ran the 5' RACE reads through MiXCR, one entry per CDR3 protein. There are 700,000 to 850,000 distinct CDR3 sequences in the sample; around 36% occur only once, and 10% to 15% lies in the top ten. The source of this sequence is a man younger than 30 in good health. The chain couples TRBV6-2 or TRBV6-3 to TRBJ2-3; D possibly corresponds to TRBD1 (6 bases). Sequencing was done on a sample of blood. CDR3 DNA sequence: TGTGCCAGCAGTTACCAACAGGGTGATACGCAGTATTTT. Translation: CASSYQQGDTQYF.